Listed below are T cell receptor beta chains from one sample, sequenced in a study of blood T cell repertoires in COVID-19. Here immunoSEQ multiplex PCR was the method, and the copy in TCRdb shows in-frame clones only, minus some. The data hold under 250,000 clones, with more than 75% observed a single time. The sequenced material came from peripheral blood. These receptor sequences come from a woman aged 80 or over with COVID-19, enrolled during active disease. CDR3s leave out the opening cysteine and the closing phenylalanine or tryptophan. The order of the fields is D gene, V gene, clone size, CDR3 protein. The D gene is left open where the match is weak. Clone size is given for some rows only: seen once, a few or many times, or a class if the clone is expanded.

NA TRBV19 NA ASSFLGTEAF
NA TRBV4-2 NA ASSQGQGYGYT
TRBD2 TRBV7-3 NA ASSSGGETQY
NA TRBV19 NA ASTPTGSPGQTQH
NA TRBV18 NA ASSPGSPNTEAF
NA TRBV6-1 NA ASSDRLGGTEAF
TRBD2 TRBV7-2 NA ASSLGGLAGGQETQY
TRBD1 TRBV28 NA ASSFTDRGLKGAQY
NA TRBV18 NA ASSPAAETQY
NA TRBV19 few ASSITGLDYGYT
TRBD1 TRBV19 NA ASQGQGRDVYSEAF
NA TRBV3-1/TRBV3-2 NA ASSQGGTNAEAF
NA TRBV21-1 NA ATGSGTANEKLF
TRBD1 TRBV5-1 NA ASSSGTGPSTEAF
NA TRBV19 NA ASSIREGRSRGNSPLH
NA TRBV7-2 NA ASSLVGVQH
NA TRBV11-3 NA ASSLVNNEQF
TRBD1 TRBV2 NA ASGTGVPQH
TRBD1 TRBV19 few ASSSRQGGQPQH
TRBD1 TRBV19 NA ATRDRAGVNTEAF
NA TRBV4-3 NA ASSQEMAREQY
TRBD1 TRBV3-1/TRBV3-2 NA ASSHGGTGLVLGYT
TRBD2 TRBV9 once ASSVGDPAGGLGGNEQF
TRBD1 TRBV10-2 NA ASSVRTGTGTEAF
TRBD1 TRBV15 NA ATSRDRTGRYGYT
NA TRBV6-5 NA ASGNRAPNYGYT
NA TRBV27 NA ASGGDAGPRAF
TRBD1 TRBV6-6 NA ASSYTGGYNSPLH
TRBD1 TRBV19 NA ASSMSGTGGAGNQPQH
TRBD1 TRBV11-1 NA ASSLPTGGSYEQY
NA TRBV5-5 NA ASSLADSNQPQH
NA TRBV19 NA ASSIDQRSGQETQY